Included here is one T cell receptor beta chain sequence, with context. Germline lookup yields CDR1 SGHVS and CDR2 FQNEAQ. The CDR3 runs 15 residues. The V and J ends lost 10 bases and 3 bases respectively, with 18 bases between them. This sample stems from a study of technical replicates of blood from several donors. The protocol was immunoSEQ multiplex PCR, while the TCRdb copy is restricted to in-frame clones and leaves out a portion. The data contain approximately 76,000 clones, about 91% of them singletons. The TCR sequence derives from a human donor in good health. The rearrangement uses TRBV7-8 and TRBJ2-2; perhaps TRBD1 as D (5 bases). Sequencing was carried out using T cells isolated from PBMCs. The CDR3: CAISGQGVDTGELFF. Written as DNA, the CDR3 is TGTGCCATCTCAGGGCAGGGTGTGGACACCGGGGAGCTGTTTTTT.